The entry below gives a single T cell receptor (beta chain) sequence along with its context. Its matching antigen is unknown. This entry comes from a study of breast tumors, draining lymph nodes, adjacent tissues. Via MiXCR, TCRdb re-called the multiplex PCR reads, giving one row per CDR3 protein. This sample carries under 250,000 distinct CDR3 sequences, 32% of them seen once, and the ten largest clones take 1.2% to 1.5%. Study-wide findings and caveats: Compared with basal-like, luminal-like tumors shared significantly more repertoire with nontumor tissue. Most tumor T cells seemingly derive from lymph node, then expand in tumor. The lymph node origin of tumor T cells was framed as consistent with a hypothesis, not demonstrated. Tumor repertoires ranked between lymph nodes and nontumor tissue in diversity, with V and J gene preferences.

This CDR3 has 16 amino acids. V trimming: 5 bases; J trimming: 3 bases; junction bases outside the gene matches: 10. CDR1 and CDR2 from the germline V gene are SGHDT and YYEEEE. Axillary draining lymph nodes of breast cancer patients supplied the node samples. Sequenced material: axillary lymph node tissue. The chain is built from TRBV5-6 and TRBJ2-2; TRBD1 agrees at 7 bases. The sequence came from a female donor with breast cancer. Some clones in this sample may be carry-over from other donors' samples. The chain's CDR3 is CASSWRGGLYTGELFF. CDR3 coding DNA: TGTGCCAGCAGTTGGAGAGGGGGCCTGTACACCGGGGAGCTGTTTTTT.